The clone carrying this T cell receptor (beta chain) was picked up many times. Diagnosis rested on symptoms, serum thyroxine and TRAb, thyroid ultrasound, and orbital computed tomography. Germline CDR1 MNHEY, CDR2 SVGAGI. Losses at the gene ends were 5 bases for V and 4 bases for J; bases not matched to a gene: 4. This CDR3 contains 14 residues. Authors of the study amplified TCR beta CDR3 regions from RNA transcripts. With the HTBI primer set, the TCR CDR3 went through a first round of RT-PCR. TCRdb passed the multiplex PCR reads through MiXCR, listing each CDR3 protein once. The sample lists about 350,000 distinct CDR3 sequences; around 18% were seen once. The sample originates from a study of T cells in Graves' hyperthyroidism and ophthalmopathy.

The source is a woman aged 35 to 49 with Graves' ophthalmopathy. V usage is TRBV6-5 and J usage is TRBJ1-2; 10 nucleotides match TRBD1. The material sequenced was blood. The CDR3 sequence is CASSPRTGGYGYTF. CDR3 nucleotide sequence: TGTGCCAGCAGTCCCCGGACAGGGGGCTATGGCTACACCTTC.